The present T cell receptor (beta chain) was sequenced within a study of T cell responses to AZD1222 COVID-19 vaccine. Germline CDR1 is MNHEY and CDR2 is SVGAGI. There are 16 residues in the CDR3. V was trimmed by 2 bases and J by 4 bases, leaving 17 bases between them. Sequencing used immunoSEQ multiplex PCR; TCRdb keeps in-frame clones, though not all of them. This sample has 140,000 to 150,000 clones; approximately 91% occur once, and the top ten carry approximately 5.1%. This TCR was sampled from an adult who received the MenACWY meningococcal vaccine as a control. This sequence joins TRBV6-5 and TRBJ1-1; weak D call: TRBD1 (5 bases). Sequencing was performed on peripheral blood, taken 28 days after the second dose of the MenACWY control vaccine. The CDR3 nucleotides read TGTGCCAGCAGTTACCGCCAGGGTGTAAATGGCACTGAAGCTTTCTTT. This sequence encodes CASSYRQGVNGTEAFF.